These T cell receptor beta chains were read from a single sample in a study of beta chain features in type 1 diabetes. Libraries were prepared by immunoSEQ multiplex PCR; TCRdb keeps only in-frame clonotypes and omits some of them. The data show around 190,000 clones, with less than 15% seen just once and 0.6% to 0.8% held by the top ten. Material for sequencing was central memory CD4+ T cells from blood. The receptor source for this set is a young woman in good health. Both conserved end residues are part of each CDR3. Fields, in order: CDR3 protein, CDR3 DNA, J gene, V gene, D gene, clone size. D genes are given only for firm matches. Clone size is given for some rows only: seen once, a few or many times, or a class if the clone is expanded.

CDR3 protein: CAWSRGGVGTEAFF
CDR3 DNA: TGTGCCTGGAGTCGGGGAGGGGTTGGCACTGAAGCTTTCTTT
J gene: TRBJ1-1
V gene: TRBV30
D gene: .
clone size: few

CDR3 protein: CASSRRMASGPQETQYF
CDR3 DNA: TGTGCCAGCAGCCGCCGGATGGCTAGCGGGCCACAAGAGACCCAGTACTTC
J gene: TRBJ2-5
V gene: TRBV7-2
D gene: TRBD2
clone size: few

CDR3 protein: CAWSVHSSGNTIYF
CDR3 DNA: TGTGCCTGGAGTGTACACAGCTCTGGAAACACCATATATTTT
J gene: TRBJ1-3
V gene: TRBV30
D gene: .
clone size: few

CDR3 protein: CASSPQVNQPQHF
CDR3 DNA: TGTGCCAGCAGCCCACAGGTCAATCAGCCCCAGCATTTT
J gene: TRBJ1-5
V gene: TRBV11-1
D gene: .
clone size: .

CDR3 protein: CASSSPLANEQFF
CDR3 DNA: TGCGCCAGCAGCTCCCCCCTAGCCAATGAGCAGTTCTTC
J gene: TRBJ2-1
V gene: TRBV5-1
D gene: .
clone size: few

CDR3 protein: CASRPSGAVAKNIQYF
CDR3 DNA: TGTGCCAGCAGACCTAGCGGGGCTGTGGCCAAAAACATTCAGTACTTC
J gene: TRBJ2-4
V gene: TRBV7-8
D gene: TRBD2
clone size: .

CDR3 protein: CASSSKGGRAETQYF
CDR3 DNA: TGTGCCAGCAGTTCAAAAGGGGGCCGGGCGGAGACCCAGTACTTC
J gene: TRBJ2-5
V gene: TRBV6-5
D gene: TRBD1
clone size: few

CDR3 protein: CSSSAGGPNEQFF
CDR3 DNA: TGCAGCTCCTCAGCGGGAGGACCCAATGAGCAGTTCTTC
J gene: TRBJ2-1
V gene: TRBV29-1
D gene: TRBD2
clone size: few

CDR3 protein: CASTFGRTGNEQFF
CDR3 DNA: TGTGCCAGCACATTCGGGAGGACTGGCAATGAGCAGTTCTTC
J gene: TRBJ2-1
V gene: TRBV6-6
D gene: TRBD2
clone size: few

CDR3 protein: CASSPQGQGGNQPQHF
CDR3 DNA: TGTGCCAGCTCACCTCAGGGACAGGGTGGCAATCAGCCCCAGCATTTT
J gene: TRBJ1-5
V gene: TRBV18
D gene: TRBD1
clone size: few

CDR3 protein: CARTGTGVMDEQFF
CDR3 DNA: TGTGCCAGGACCGGGACAGGTGTCATGGATGAGCAGTTCTTC
J gene: TRBJ2-1
V gene: TRBV2
D gene: TRBD1
clone size: few

CDR3 protein: CASSLDARDMETQYF
CDR3 DNA: TGTGCCAGCAGCTTGGATGCCAGGGACATGGAGACCCAGTACTTC
J gene: TRBJ2-5
V gene: TRBV5-4
D gene: .
clone size: few

CDR3 protein: CASSPGLAGGGGELFF
CDR3 DNA: TGTGCCAGCAGCCCCGGACTAGCGGGGGGCGGGGGGGAGCTGTTTTTT
J gene: TRBJ2-2
V gene: TRBV7-8
D gene: TRBD2
clone size: few

CDR3 protein: CASCGEDYGYTF
CDR3 DNA: TGTGCCAGCTGTGGCGAGGACTATGGCTACACCTTC
J gene: TRBJ1-2
V gene: TRBV6-5
D gene: .
clone size: few

CDR3 protein: CASSYWTGPSNQPQHF
CDR3 DNA: TGTGCCAGCAGTTACTGGACAGGACCCAGCAATCAGCCCCAGCATTTT
J gene: TRBJ1-5
V gene: TRBV28
D gene: TRBD1
clone size: few

CDR3 protein: CASSGVNSNQPQHF
CDR3 DNA: TGTGCCAGCAGTGGAGTCAATAGCAATCAGCCCCAGCATTTT
J gene: TRBJ1-5
V gene: TRBV27
D gene: .
clone size: .

CDR3 protein: CASSLPLTSGGGNEQFF
CDR3 DNA: TGTGCCAGCAGCCTCCCCCTTACTAGCGGAGGGGGGAATGAGCAGTTCTTC
J gene: TRBJ2-1
V gene: TRBV28
D gene: TRBD2
clone size: many

CDR3 protein: CATGTGKTDTQYF
CDR3 DNA: TGTGCCACCGGGACAGGGAAGACAGATACGCAGTATTTT
J gene: TRBJ2-3
V gene: TRBV15
D gene: TRBD1
clone size: .

CDR3 protein: CASRRDIGEKLFF
CDR3 DNA: TGTGCCAGCAGGAGGGACATCGGGGAAAAACTGTTTTTT
J gene: TRBJ1-4
V gene: TRBV6-5
D gene: .
clone size: few

CDR3 protein: CASNRDSQPQHF
CDR3 DNA: TGTGCCAGCAATCGGGATAGCCAGCCCCAGCATTTT
J gene: TRBJ1-5
V gene: TRBV7-9
D gene: .
clone size: few

CDR3 protein: CASSIYGRRGEAQHF
CDR3 DNA: TGTGCCAGCAGCATCTACGGTCGGAGGGGAGAGGCCCAGCATTTT
J gene: TRBJ1-5
V gene: TRBV7-9
D gene: .
clone size: .

CDR3 protein: CASSRGQGLRDSGANVLTF
CDR3 DNA: TGCGCCAGCAGCAGGGGACAGGGCTTAAGAGACTCTGGGGCCAACGTCCTGACTTTC
J gene: TRBJ2-6
V gene: TRBV5-1
D gene: TRBD1
clone size: few

CDR3 protein: CASNSALQETQYF
CDR3 DNA: TGTGCCAGCAATAGCGCCTTACAAGAGACCCAGTACTTC
J gene: TRBJ2-5
V gene: TRBV2
D gene: .
clone size: .

CDR3 protein: CASGVVAGSYNEQFF
CDR3 DNA: TGTGCCAGCGGGGTGGTAGCGGGTTCCTACAATGAGCAGTTCTTC
J gene: TRBJ2-1
V gene: TRBV6-5
D gene: TRBD2
clone size: few

CDR3 protein: CATSKRREGLDTQYF
CDR3 DNA: TGTGCCACCAGCAAAAGACGGGAGGGCCTTGATACGCAGTATTTT
J gene: TRBJ2-3
V gene: TRBV15
D gene: TRBD2
clone size: few

CDR3 protein: CAWRARGVGQPQHF
CDR3 DNA: TGTGCCTGGAGGGCAAGGGGTGTCGGTCAGCCCCAGCATTTT
J gene: TRBJ1-5
V gene: TRBV30
D gene: .
clone size: few

CDR3 protein: CASSTNRGRSEKLFF
CDR3 DNA: TGTGCCAGCAGCACCAACAGGGGGCGAAGTGAAAAACTGTTTTTT
J gene: TRBJ1-4
V gene: TRBV7-8
D gene: TRBD1
clone size: .

CDR3 protein: CASRREHSNQPQHF
CDR3 DNA: TGTGCCAGCAGGAGGGAGCATAGCAATCAGCCCCAGCATTTT
J gene: TRBJ1-5
V gene: TRBV28
D gene: .
clone size: few

CDR3 protein: CAWTDTGGGNTIYF
CDR3 DNA: TGTGCCTGGACCGACACCGGGGGGGGAAACACCATATATTTT
J gene: TRBJ1-3
V gene: TRBV30
D gene: .
clone size: few

CDR3 protein: CASSDILGGRRSNQPQHF
CDR3 DNA: TGTGCCAGCAGTGACATCCTGGGGGGGCGGCGAAGCAATCAGCCCCAGCATTTT
J gene: TRBJ1-5
V gene: TRBV6-4
D gene: .
clone size: .

CDR3 protein: CAISDNRDRVTDTQYF
CDR3 DNA: TGTGCCATCAGTGACAACCGGGACAGGGTGACAGATACGCAGTATTTT
J gene: TRBJ2-3
V gene: TRBV10-3
D gene: TRBD1
clone size: .

CDR3 protein: CASKDSGTGEHEQYF
CDR3 DNA: TGTGCCAGCAAAGATTCTGGGACAGGGGAACACGAGCAGTACTTC
J gene: TRBJ2-7
V gene: TRBV6-1
D gene: TRBD1
clone size: few

CDR3 protein: CASSLTGTEAFF
CDR3 DNA: TGTGCCAGCAGCCTCACCGGGACTGAAGCTTTCTTT
J gene: TRBJ1-1
V gene: TRBV14
D gene: .
clone size: .

CDR3 protein: CASSEAGTGTEKLFF
CDR3 DNA: TGTGCCAGCAGTGAAGCCGGGACAGGGACTGAAAAACTGTTTTTT
J gene: TRBJ1-4
V gene: TRBV6-1
D gene: TRBD1
clone size: few

CDR3 protein: CASSDSTGTYGYTF
CDR3 DNA: TGTGCCAGCAGTGACTCGACAGGGACCTATGGCTACACCTTC
J gene: TRBJ1-2
V gene: TRBV6-1
D gene: TRBD1
clone size: .

CDR3 protein: CASSSTSGQGYEQYF
CDR3 DNA: TGTGCCAGCTCTTCCACCTCAGGACAGGGCTACGAGCAGTACTTC
J gene: TRBJ2-7
V gene: TRBV18
D gene: TRBD1
clone size: .

CDR3 protein: CASSPHMGQIYNEQFF
CDR3 DNA: TGCGCCAGCAGCCCTCATATGGGGCAGATCTACAATGAGCAGTTCTTC
J gene: TRBJ2-1
V gene: TRBV5-1
D gene: .
clone size: few

CDR3 protein: CASSSRTGEETQYF
CDR3 DNA: TGTGCCAGCAGCTCAAGGACAGGGGAAGAGACCCAGTACTTC
J gene: TRBJ2-5
V gene: TRBV4-2
D gene: TRBD1
clone size: few

CDR3 protein: CASSTHQQGTEQFF
CDR3 DNA: TGCGCCAGCAGTACCCATCAACAGGGTACTGAGCAGTTCTTC
J gene: TRBJ2-1
V gene: TRBV5-1
D gene: .
clone size: few

CDR3 protein: CASSLRTGSNEQFF
CDR3 DNA: TGTGCCAGCAGTCTGCGGACAGGAAGCAATGAGCAGTTCTTC
J gene: TRBJ2-1
V gene: TRBV28
D gene: TRBD1
clone size: few

CDR3 protein: CASCNDRGNEQFF
CDR3 DNA: TGTGCCAGCTGTAATGACAGGGGCAATGAGCAGTTCTTC
J gene: TRBJ2-1
V gene: TRBV2
D gene: TRBD1
clone size: few

CDR3 protein: CASSRTGGAYGYTF
CDR3 DNA: TGTGCCAGCAGCCGCACAGGGGGCGCCTATGGCTACACCTTC
J gene: TRBJ1-2
V gene: TRBV6-5
D gene: TRBD1
clone size: .

CDR3 protein: CASSLFNYNEQFF
CDR3 DNA: TGTGCCAGCAGTTTGTTTAATTACAATGAGCAGTTCTTC
J gene: TRBJ2-1
V gene: TRBV27
D gene: .
clone size: few

CDR3 protein: CASRRTSGTGELFF
CDR3 DNA: TGTGCCAGCAGGAGGACTAGCGGGACCGGGGAGCTGTTTTTT
J gene: TRBJ2-2
V gene: TRBV5-4
D gene: TRBD2
clone size: few

CDR3 protein: CASSQGAGLAGDSGTGELFF
CDR3 DNA: TGTGCCAGCAGCCAAGGGGCGGGACTAGCGGGAGATAGCGGCACCGGGGAGCTGTTTTTT
J gene: TRBJ2-2
V gene: TRBV4-2
D gene: TRBD2
clone size: few

CDR3 protein: CASSLGQEFGGELFF
CDR3 DNA: TGCGCCAGCAGCCTCGGACAGGAGTTTGGCGGGGAGCTGTTTTTT
J gene: TRBJ2-2
V gene: TRBV5-1
D gene: TRBD1
clone size: .

CDR3 protein: CAWRKTGEGQYF
CDR3 DNA: TGTGCCTGGAGAAAGACAGGGGAAGGGCAGTACTTC
J gene: TRBJ2-7
V gene: TRBV30
D gene: TRBD1
clone size: .

CDR3 protein: CASSLADIQYNEQFF
CDR3 DNA: TGTGCCAGCAGTTTAGCGGACATACAATACAATGAGCAGTTCTTC
J gene: TRBJ2-1
V gene: TRBV27
D gene: .
clone size: .

CDR3 protein: CAWSGQGFEAFF
CDR3 DNA: TGTGCCTGGAGTGGACAGGGGTTTGAAGCTTTCTTT
J gene: TRBJ1-1
V gene: TRBV30
D gene: TRBD1
clone size: few

CDR3 protein: CASSWGALAGTSKNIQYF
CDR3 DNA: TGCGCCAGCAGCTGGGGGGCCCTAGCGGGTACTTCTAAAAACATTCAGTACTTC
J gene: TRBJ2-4
V gene: TRBV5-1
D gene: TRBD2
clone size: .

CDR3 protein: CASSLGTSGRRGEQFF
CDR3 DNA: TGCGCCAGCAGCTTGGGTACTAGCGGACGACGGGGTGAGCAGTTCTTC
J gene: TRBJ2-1
V gene: TRBV5-1
D gene: TRBD2
clone size: .

CDR3 protein: CASSVEGAWGPQHF
CDR3 DNA: TGTGCCAGCAGCGTAGAGGGGGCTTGGGGGCCCCAGCATTTT
J gene: TRBJ1-5
V gene: TRBV9
D gene: TRBD1
clone size: few

CDR3 protein: CASKRGGRKTYEQYF
CDR3 DNA: TGTGCCAGCAAGCGGGGAGGTCGGAAAACTTACGAGCAGTACTTC
J gene: TRBJ2-7
V gene: TRBV6-5
D gene: TRBD2
clone size: .

CDR3 protein: CAGRGGTEAFF
CDR3 DNA: TGTGCCGGAAGGGGTGGCACTGAAGCTTTCTTT
J gene: TRBJ1-1
V gene: TRBV30
D gene: .
clone size: few